This T cell receptor (beta chain) derives from a study of radiotherapy plus CTLA-4 blockade in lung cancer. Across the study: Objective responses were observed in 15% to 20% of patients, and disease control was achieved by over 30%.

V gave up 4 bases and J gave up 6 bases, with 14 bases separating them. The CDR3 length is 15 residues. The germline gives CDR1 SGHTS, CDR2 YDEGEE. Here immunoSEQ multiplex PCR was the method, and the copy in TCRdb shows in-frame clones only, minus some. The repertoire holds about 36,000 clones, about two thirds seen once, with about a tenth in the top ten. On this clone itself: What it binds is not known.

Patients had chemo-refractory metastatic non-small-cell lung cancer and received focal radiation plus CTLA-4 blockade that used ipilimumab. Study-level findings and limits: In blood, after radiotherapy plus ipilimumab, tumor-derived TCR clones expanded. Reports state that early shifts in blood T cell clones, with interferon-beta, best predicted response.

This specimen consisted of peripheral blood, obtained from a patient treated with radiotherapy plus ipilimumab. This receptor was obtained from a human donor with non-small cell lung cancer who had stable disease on radiotherapy plus ipilimumab. The V call is TRBV5-8, the J call TRBJ1-6, with a possible D match to TRBD1 (6 bases). CDR3: CASSKGEGFNSPLHF. The CDR3 DNA reads as TGTGCCAGCAGCAAGGGGGAGGGTTTTAATTCACCCCTCCACTTT. Supplemented by reference TRBV5-8 and TRBJ1-6, the full variable domain reads EAGVTQSPTHLIKTRGQQATLRCSPISGHTSVYWYQQALGLGLQFLLWYDEGEERNRGNFPPRFSGRQFPNYSSELNVNALELEDSALYLCASSKGEGFNSPLHFGNGTRLTVT.